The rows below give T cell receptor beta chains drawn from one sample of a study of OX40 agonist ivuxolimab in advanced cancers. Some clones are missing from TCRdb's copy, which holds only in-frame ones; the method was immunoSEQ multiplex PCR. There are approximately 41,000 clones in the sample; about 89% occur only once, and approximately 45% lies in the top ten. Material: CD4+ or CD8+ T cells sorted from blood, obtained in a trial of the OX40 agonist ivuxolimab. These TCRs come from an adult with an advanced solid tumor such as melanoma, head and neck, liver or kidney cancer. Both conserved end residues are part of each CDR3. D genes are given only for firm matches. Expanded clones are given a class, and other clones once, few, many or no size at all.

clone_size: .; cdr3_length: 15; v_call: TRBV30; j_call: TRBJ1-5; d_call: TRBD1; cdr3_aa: CAWSTGQEHVQPQHF; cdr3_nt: TGTGCCTGGAGTACCGGACAGGAGCATGTTCAGCCCCAGCATTTT
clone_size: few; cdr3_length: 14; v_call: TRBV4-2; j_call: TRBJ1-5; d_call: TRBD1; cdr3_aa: CASSQGQGKQPQHF; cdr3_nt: TGTGCCAGCAGCCAGGGACAGGGTAAACAGCCCCAGCATTTT
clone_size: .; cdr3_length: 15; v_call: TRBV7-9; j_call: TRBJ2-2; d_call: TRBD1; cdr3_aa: CASSFGQGDTGELFF; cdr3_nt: TGTGCCAGCAGCTTTGGACAGGGCGACACCGGGGAGCTGTTTTTT
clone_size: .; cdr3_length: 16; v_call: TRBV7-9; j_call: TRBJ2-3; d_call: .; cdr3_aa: CASSLLVQAGADTQYF; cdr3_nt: TGTGCCAGCAGCTTACTAGTTCAGGCGGGGGCCGATACGCAGTATTTT
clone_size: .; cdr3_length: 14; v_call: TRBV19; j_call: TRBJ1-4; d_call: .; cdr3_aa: CASSMWGEREKLFF; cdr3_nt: TGTGCCAGTAGTATGTGGGGGGAGCGAGAAAAACTGTTTTTT
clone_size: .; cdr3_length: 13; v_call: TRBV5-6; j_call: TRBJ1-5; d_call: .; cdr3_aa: CASRPWGDQPQHF; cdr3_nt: TGTGCCAGCAGACCTTGGGGGGATCAGCCCCAGCATTTT
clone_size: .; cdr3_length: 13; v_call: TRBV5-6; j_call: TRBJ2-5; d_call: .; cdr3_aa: CASSLRFQETQYF; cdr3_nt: TGTGCCAGCAGCCTCAGATTCCAAGAGACCCAGTACTTC
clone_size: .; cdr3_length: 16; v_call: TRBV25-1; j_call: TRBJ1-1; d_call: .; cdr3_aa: CASSETLGGGNTEAFF; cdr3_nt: TGTGCCAGCAGTGAAACGCTTGGAGGGGGAAACACTGAAGCTTTCTTT
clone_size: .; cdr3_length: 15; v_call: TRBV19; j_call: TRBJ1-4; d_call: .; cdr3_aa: CASRPTQGCMEKLFF; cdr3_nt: TGTGCCAGTAGGCCCACCCAGGGTTGTATGGAAAAACTGTTTTTT
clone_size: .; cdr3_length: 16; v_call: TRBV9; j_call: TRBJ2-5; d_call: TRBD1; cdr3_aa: CASSPGQTGIQETQYF; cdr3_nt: TGTGCCAGCAGCCCGGGACAGACTGGGATCCAAGAGACCCAGTACTTC
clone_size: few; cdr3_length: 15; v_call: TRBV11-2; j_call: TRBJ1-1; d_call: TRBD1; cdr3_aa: CASSARQGGNTEAFF; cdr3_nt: TGTGCCAGCAGCGCTCGACAGGGGGGGAACACTGAAGCTTTCTTT
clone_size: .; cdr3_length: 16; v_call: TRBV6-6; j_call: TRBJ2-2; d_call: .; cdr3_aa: CASSPWTETNTGELFF; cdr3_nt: TGTGCCAGCAGTCCCTGGACTGAAACGAACACCGGGGAGCTGTTTTTT
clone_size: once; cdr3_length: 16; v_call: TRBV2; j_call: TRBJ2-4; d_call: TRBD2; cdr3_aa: CASRKRGGLAGGYKYF; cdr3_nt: TGTGCCAGCAGAAAAAGGGGCGGGCTAGCGGGGGGTTATAAGTACTTC
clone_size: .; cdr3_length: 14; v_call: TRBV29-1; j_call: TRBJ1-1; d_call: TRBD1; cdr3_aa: CSVVSRGRDTEAFF; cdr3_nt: TGCAGCGTTGTCAGCAGGGGGCGGGACACTGAAGCTTTCTTT
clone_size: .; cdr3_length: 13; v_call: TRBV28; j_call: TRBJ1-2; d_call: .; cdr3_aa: CASSRRGVDGYTF; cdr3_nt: TGTGCCAGCAGTCGGCGAGGGGTTGATGGCTACACCTTC
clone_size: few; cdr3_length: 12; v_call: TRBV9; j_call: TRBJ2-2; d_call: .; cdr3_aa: CASSVEFGELFF; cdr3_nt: TGTGCCAGCAGCGTAGAGTTCGGGGAGCTGTTTTTT
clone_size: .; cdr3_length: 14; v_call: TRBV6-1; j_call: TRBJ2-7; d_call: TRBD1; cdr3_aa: CASSYPGQNYEQYF; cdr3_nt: TGTGCCAGCAGTTATCCGGGACAGAACTACGAGCAGTACTTC
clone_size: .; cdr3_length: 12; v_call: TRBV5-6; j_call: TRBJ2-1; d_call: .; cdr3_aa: CASSLAEGEQFF; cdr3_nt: TGTGCCAGCAGCTTGGCCGAAGGTGAGCAGTTCTTC
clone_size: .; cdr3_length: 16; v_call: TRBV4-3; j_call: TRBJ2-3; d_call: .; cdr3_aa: CASSQNTGYRTDTQYF; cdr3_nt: TGCGCCAGCAGCCAAAATACAGGGTATAGAACAGATACGCAGTATTTT
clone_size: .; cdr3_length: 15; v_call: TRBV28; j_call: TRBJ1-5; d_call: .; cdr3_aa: CASSLTGDSNQPQHF; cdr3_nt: TGTGCCAGCAGTTTAACGGGGGATAGCAATCAGCCCCAGCATTTT
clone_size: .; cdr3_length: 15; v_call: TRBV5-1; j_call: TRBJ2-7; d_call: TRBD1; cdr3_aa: CASSYRDRAAYEQYF; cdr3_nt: TGCGCCAGCAGCTACCGGGACAGGGCTGCCTACGAGCAGTACTTC
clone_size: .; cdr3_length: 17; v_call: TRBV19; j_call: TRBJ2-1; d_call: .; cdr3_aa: CASTGPKGPNRYNEQFF; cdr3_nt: TGTGCCAGTACAGGCCCCAAGGGACCTAACAGATACAATGAGCAGTTCTTC
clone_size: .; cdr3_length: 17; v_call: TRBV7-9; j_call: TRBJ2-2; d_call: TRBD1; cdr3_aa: CASSLFPGQLNTGELFF; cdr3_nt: TGTGCCAGCAGCCTCTTCCCGGGACAGCTGAACACCGGGGAGCTGTTTTTT
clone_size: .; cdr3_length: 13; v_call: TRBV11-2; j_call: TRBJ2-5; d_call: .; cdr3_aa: CASSLAFQETQYF; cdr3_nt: TGTGCCAGCAGCTTAGCTTTTCAGGAGACCCAGTACTTC
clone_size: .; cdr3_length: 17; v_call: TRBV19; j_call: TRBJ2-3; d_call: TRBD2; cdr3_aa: CASSILTSGQLADTQYF; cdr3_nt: TGTGCCAGTAGTATTCTAACTAGCGGGCAACTCGCAGATACGCAGTATTTT
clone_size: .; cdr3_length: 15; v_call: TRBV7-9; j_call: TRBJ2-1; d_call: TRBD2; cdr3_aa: CASSSLAGSYNEQFF; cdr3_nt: TGTGCCAGCAGCTCGCTAGCGGGCAGCTACAATGAGCAGTTCTTC
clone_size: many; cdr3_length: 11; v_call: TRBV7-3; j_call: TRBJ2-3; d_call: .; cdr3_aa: CASSLEDTQYF; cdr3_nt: TGTGCCAGCAGCTTAGAAGATACGCAGTATTTT
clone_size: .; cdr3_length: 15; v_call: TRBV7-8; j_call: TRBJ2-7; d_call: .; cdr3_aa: CASSLDRRNVHEQYF; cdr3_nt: TGTGCCAGCAGCTTAGACAGGAGGAATGTCCACGAGCAGTACTTC
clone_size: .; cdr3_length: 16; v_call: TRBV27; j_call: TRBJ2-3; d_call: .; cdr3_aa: CASSASGDSITDTQYF; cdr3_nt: TGTGCCAGCAGTGCCTCGGGGGACAGTATCACAGATACGCAGTATTTT
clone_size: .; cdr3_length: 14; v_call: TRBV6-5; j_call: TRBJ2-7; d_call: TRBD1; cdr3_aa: CASSYGTGDYEQYF; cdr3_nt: TGTGCCAGCAGTTATGGGACAGGGGATTACGAGCAGTACTTC
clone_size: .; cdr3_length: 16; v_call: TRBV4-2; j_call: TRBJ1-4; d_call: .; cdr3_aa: CASSQDWAATNEKLFF; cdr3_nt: TGTGCCAGCAGCCAAGATTGGGCAGCAACTAATGAAAAACTGTTTTTT
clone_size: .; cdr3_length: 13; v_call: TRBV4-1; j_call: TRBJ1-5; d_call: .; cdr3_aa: CASSLGIYQPQHF; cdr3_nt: TGCGCCAGCAGCCTAGGGATTTATCAGCCCCAGCATTTT
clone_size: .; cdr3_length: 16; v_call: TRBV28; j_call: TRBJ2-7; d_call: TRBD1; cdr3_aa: CASRGSIRTGEYEQYF; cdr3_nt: TGTGCCAGCAGAGGCTCCATTCGGACAGGGGAATACGAGCAGTACTTC
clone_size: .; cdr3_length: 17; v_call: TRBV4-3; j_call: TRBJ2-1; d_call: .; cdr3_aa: CASSPRGQGGNNNEQFF; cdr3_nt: TGCGCCAGCAGCCCTCGCGGACAAGGAGGGAACAACAATGAGCAGTTCTTC